The T cell receptor beta chain described here comes from a study of regulatory T cells in long-lasting Graves disease. Losses at the gene ends were 5 bases for V and 9 bases for J; bases not matched to a gene: 3. The CDR3 covers 13 residues. Per germline, CDR1 MNHNS and CDR2 SASEGT. Time point given: newly diagnosed GD, antithyroid drugs for less than 3 months. After RNA was extracted from PBMCs, the TCR library was made from it. Ten or more counts support this clonotype. In building TCR beta libraries, iRepertoire HTBI primers were used together with Arm-PCR of CDR3 regions. Each CDR3 protein gets one entry after TCRdb re-called the multiplex PCR reads with MiXCR. This table holds 200,000 to 250,000 distinct CDR3 sequences, over 20% found once.

Sequenced here: peripheral blood mononuclear cells (PBMCs), sampled at new diagnosis, from a patient treated with antithyroid drugs. This chain uses TRBV6-1 with TRBJ2-1; 11 bases match TRBD2. The sequence came from a female donor with Graves disease. In nucleotides, the CDR3 is TGTGCCAGCAGTAAACTAGCGGGAGTTGAGCAGTTCTTC. Its protein is CASSKLAGVEQFF.